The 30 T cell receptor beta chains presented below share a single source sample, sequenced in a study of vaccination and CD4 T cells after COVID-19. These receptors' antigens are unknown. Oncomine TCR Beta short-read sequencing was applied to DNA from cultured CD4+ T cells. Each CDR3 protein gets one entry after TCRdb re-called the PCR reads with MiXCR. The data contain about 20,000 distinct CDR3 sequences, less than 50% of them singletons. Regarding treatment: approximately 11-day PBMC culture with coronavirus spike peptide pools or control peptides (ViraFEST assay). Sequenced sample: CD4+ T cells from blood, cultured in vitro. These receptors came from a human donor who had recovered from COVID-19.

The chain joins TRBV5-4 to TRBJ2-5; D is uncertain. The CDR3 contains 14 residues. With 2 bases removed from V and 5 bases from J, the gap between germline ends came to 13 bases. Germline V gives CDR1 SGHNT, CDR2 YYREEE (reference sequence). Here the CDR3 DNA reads TGTGCCAGCAGCTTTGAGACTGGAGAGGAGACCCAGTACTTC. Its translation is CASSFETGEETQYF.

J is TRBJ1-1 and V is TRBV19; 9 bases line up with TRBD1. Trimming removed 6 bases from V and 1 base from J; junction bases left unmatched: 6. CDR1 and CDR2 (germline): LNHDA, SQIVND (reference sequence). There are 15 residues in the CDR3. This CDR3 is CASRKPGQGNTEAFF. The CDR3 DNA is TGTGCCAGTAGGAAACCGGGACAGGGGAACACTGAAGCTTTCTTT.

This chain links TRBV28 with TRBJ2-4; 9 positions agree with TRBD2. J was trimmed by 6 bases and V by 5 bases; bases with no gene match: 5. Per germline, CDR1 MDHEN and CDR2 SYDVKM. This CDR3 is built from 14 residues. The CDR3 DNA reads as TGTGCCAGCAGTCCTGCACTAGCGGGAAACATTCAGTACTTC. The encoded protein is CASSPALAGNIQYF.

CDR3 sequence (DNA): TGTGCCAGCATGGAATCAGGGGGTAGAGCCCTCAATGAGCAGTTCTTC. Protein product: CASMESGGRALNEQFF. The gene calls are TRBV28 and TRBJ2-1; 7 bases map to TRBD1. Germline V lookup: CDR1 MDHEN, CDR2 SYDVKM. J was trimmed by 6 bases and V by 7 bases; bases with no gene match: 15. The CDR3 totals 16 residues.

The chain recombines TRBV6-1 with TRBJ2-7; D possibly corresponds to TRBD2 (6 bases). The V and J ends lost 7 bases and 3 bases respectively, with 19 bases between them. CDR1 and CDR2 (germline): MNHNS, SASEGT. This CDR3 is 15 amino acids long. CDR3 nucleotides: TGTGCCAGCATCACCGTCGGGGGAGTAGGCTACGAGCAGTACTTC. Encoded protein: CASITVGGVGYEQYF.

DNA of the CDR3: TGTGCCAGCAGCCAAGAGGGGGCAAATAATTCACCCCTCCACTTT. Its protein is CASSQEGANNSPLHF. The chain combines TRBV4-2 with TRBJ1-6; D may be TRBD1 (6 bases). This CDR3 is built from 15 residues. The V end lost 0 bases, the J end lost 5 bases, and 8 bases lay between the germline ends. CDR1 LGHNA and CDR2 YNFKEQ come from the germline V gene.

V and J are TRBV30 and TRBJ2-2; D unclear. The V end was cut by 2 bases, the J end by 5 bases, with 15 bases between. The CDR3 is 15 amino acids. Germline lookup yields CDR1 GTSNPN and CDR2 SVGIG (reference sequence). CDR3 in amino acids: CAWSPLGLGTGELFF. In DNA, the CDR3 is TGTGCCTGGAGTCCCCTAGGCCTGGGTACCGGGGAGCTGTTTTTT. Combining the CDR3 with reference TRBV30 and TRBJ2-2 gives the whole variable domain SQTIHQWPATLVQPVGSPLSLECTVEGTSNPNLYWYRQAAGRGLQLLFYSVGIGQISSEVPQNLSASRPQDRQFILSSKKLLLSDSGFYLCAWSPLGLGTGELFFGEGSRLTVL.

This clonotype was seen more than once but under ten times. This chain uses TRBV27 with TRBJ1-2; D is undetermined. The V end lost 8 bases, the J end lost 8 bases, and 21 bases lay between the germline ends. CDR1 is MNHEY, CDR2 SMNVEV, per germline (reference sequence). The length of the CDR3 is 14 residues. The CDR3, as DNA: TGTGCCAGCGGGCGTCCGGACTCTATCGGGGGCTACACCTTC. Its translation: CASGRPDSIGGYTF.

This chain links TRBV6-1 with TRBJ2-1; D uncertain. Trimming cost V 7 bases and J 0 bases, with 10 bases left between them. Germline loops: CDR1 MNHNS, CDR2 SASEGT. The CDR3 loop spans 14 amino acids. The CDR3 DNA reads TGTGCCAGCAAACACCCGAGCTCCTACAATGAGCAGTTCTTC. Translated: CASKHPSSYNEQFF.

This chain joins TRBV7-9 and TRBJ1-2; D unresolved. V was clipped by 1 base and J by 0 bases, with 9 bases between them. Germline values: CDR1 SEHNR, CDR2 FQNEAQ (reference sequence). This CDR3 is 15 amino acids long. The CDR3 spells CASSLGAGANYGYTF. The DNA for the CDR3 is TGTGCCAGCAGCTTAGGGGCAGGAGCTAACTATGGCTACACCTTC.

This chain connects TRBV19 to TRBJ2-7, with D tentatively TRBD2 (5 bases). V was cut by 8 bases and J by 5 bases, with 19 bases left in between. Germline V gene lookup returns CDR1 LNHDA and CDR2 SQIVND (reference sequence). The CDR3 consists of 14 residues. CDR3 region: CASSLLVGGHEQYF. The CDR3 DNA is TGTGCCAGTTCCCTTTTGGTAGGAGGTCACGAGCAGTACTTC.

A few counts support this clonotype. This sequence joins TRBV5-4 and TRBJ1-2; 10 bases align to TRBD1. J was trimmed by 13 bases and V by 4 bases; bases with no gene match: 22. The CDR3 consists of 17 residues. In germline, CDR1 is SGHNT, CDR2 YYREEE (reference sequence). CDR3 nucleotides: TGTGCCAGCAGCCCCACCGGGACAGGGGCCAGTTTAAAGAGTGGCACCTTC. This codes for CASSPTGTGASLKSGTF. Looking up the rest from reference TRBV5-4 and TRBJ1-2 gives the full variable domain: ETGVTQSPTHLIKTRGQQVTLRCSSQSGHNTVSWYQQALGQGPQFIFQYYREEENGRGNFPPRFSGLQFPNYSSELNVNALELDDSALYLCASSPTGTGASLKSGTFGSGTRLTVV.

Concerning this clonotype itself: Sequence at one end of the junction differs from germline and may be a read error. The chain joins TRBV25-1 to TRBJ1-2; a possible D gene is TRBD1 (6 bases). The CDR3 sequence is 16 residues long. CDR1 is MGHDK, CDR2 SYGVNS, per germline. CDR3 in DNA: TGTGTCAGCAGTGAATTCGGGTCGAGGGGGAACTATGGCTACACCTTC. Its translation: CVSSEFGSRGNYGYTF.

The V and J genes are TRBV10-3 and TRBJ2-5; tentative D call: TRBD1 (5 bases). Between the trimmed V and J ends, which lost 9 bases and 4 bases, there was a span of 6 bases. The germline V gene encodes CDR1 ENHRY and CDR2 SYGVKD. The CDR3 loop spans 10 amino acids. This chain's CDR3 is CAMGLETQYF. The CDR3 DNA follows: TGTGCCATGGGGCTAGAGACCCAGTACTTC.

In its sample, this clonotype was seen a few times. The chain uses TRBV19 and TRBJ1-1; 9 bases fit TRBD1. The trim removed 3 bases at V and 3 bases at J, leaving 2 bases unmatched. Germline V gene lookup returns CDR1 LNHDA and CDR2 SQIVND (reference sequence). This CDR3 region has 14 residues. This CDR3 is CASSMTGGHTEAFF. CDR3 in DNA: TGTGCCAGTAGTATGACAGGGGGACACACTGAAGCTTTCTTT.

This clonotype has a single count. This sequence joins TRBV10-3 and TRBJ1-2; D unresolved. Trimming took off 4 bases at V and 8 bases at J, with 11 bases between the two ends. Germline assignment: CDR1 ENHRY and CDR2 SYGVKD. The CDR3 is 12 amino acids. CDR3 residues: CAISVYGYGYTF. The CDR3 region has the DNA TGTGCCATCAGTGTTTACGGCTACGGCTACACCTTC.

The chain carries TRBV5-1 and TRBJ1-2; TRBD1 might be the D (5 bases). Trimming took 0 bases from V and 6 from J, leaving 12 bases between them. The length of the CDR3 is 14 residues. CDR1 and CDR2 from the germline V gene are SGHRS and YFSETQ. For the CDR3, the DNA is TGCGCCAGCAGCTTGGGAGGGGAGGGCGATGGCTACACCTTC. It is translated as CASSLGGEGDGYTF. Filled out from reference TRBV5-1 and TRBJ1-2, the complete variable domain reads KAGVTQTPRYLIKTRGQQVTLSCSPISGHRSVSWYQQTPGQGLQFLFEYFSETQRNKGNFPGRFSGRQFSNSRSEMNVSTLELGDSALYLCASSLGGEGDGYTFGSGTRLTVV.

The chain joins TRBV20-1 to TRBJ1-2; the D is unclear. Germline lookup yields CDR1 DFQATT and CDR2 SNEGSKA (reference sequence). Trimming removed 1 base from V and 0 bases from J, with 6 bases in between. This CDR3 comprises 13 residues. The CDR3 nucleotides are TGCAGTGCTAGAGGAACCCCTAACTATGGCTACACCTTC. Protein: CSARGTPNYGYTF.

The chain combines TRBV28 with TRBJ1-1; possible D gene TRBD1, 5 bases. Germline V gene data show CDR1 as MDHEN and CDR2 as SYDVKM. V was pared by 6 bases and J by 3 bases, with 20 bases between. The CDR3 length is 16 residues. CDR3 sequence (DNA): TGTGCCAGCAGCCCTAGAGGGGAGCTAGATTACACTGAAGCTTTCTTT. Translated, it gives CASSPRGELDYTEAFF. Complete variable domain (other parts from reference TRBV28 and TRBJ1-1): DVKVTQSSRYLVKRTGEKVFLECVQDMDHENMFWYRQDPGLGLRLIYFSYDVKMKEKGDIPEGYSVSREKKERFSLILESASTNQTSMYLCASSPRGELDYTEAFFGQGTRLTVV.

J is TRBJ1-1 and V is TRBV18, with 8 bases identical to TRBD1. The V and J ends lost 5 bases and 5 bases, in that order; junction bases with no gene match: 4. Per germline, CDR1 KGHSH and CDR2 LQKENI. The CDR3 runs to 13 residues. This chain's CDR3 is CASSVQGATEAFF. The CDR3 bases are TGTGCCAGCTCAGTCCAGGGGGCAACTGAAGCTTTCTTT.

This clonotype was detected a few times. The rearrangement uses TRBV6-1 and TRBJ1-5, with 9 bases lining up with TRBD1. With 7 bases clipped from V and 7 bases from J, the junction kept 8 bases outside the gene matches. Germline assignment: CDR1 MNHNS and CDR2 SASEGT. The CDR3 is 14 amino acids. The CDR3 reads CASMPGQGSQPQHF. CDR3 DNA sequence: TGTGCCAGCATGCCGGGACAGGGAAGCCAGCCCCAGCATTTT.

CDR3 in DNA: TGTGCCAGCAGCAGTAGCCCTTATGCCCTTACAGGGCGTGACTATGGCTACACCTTC. It yields the protein CASSSSPYALTGRDYGYTF. This sequence joins TRBV7-9 and TRBJ1-2; D is perhaps TRBD1 (6 bases). Trimming took off 5 bases at V and 3 bases at J, with 28 bases between the two ends. The CDR3 is 19 amino acids. Germline CDR1 is SEHNR and CDR2 is FQNEAQ (reference sequence). The full variable domain, with the rest looked up from reference TRBV7-9 and TRBJ1-2, is DTGVSQNPRHKITKRGQNVTFRCDPISEHNRLYWYRQTLGQGPEFLTYFQNEAQLEKSRLLSDRFSAERPKGSFSTLEIQRTEQGDSAMYLCASSSSPYALTGRDYGYTFGSGTRLTVV.

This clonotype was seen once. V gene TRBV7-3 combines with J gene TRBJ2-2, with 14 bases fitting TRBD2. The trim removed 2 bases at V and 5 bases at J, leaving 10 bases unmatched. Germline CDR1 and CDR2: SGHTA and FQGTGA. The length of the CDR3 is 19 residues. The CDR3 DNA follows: TGTGCCAGCAGCTTATATCGCGACCGACTAGCGGGAGGGACCGGGGAGCTGTTTTTT. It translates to CASSLYRDRLAGGTGELFF.

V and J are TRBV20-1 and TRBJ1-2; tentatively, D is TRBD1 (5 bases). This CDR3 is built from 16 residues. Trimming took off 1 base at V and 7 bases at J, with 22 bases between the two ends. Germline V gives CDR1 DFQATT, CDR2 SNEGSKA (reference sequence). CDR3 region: CSARGRDSGGLGGYTF. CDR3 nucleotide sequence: TGCAGTGCTAGAGGTCGGGATAGCGGGGGTCTCGGTGGCTACACCTTC.

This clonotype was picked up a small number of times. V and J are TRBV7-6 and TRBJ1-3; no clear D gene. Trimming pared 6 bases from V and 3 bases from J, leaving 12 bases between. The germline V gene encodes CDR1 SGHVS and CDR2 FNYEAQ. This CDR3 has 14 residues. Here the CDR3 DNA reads TGTGCCAGCAGTCCGGGTGGAAATGGAAACACCATATATTTT. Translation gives CASSPGGNGNTIYF. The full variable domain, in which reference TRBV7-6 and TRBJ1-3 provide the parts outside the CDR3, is GAGVSQSPRYKVTKRGQDVALRCDPISGHVSLYWYRQALGQGPEFLTYFNYEAQQDKSGLPNDRFSAERPEGSISTLTIQRTEQRDSAMYRCASSPGGNGNTIYFGEGSWLTVV.

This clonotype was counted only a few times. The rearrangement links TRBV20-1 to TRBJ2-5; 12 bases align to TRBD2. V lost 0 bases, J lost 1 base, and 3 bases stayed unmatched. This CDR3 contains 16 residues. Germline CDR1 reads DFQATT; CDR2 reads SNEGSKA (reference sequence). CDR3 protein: CSARELAGGSQETQYF. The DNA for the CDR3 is TGCAGTGCTAGAGAACTAGCGGGAGGATCCCAAGAGACCCAGTACTTC.

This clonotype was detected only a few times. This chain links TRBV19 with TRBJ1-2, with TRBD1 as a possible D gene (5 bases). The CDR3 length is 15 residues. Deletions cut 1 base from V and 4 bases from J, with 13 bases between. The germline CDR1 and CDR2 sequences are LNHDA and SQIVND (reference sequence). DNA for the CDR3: TGTGCCAGTAGTATAGGCGGGGGAAACCTCTATGGCTACACCTTC. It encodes CASSIGGGNLYGYTF.

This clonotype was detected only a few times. The CDR3 DNA is TGTGCCAGCAGCATCCGGGACAGGGTGAGAGAGACCCAGTACTTC. It yields the protein CASSIRDRVRETQYF. The chain combines TRBV21-1 with TRBJ2-5; no DNA check was done on the table's D call, TRBD1. TRBV21-1 is a pseudogene segment. The CDR3 covers 15 residues.

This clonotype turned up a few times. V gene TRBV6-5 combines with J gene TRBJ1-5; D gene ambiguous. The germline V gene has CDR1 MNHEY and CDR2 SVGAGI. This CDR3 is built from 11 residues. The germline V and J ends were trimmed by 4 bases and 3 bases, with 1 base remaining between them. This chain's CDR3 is CASSFNQPQHF. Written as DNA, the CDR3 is TGTGCCAGCAGTTTCAATCAGCCCCAGCATTTT.

The CDR3 is CASSGGQYEQYF. DNA for the CDR3: TGTGCCAGCAGCGGAGGACAATACGAGCAGTACTTC. The gene calls are TRBV28 and TRBJ2-7; possibly TRBD1 or TRBD2 for D (5 bases each). V was clipped by 6 bases and J by 4 bases, with 10 bases between them. The CDR3 has 12 residues. CDR1 and CDR2 (germline): MDHEN, SYDVKM.